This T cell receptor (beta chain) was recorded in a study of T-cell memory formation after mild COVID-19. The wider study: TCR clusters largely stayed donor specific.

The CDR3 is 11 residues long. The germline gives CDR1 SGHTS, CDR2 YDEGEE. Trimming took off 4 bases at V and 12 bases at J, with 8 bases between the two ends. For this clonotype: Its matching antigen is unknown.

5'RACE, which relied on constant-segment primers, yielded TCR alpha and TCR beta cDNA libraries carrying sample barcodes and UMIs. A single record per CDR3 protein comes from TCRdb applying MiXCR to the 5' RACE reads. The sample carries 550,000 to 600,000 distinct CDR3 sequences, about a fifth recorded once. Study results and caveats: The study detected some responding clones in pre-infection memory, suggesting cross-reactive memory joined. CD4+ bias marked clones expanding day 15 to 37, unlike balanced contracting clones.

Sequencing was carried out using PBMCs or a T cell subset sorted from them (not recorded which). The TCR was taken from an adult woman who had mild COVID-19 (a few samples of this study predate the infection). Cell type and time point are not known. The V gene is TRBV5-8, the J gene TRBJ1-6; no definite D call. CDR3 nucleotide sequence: TGTGCCAGCAGCCCCGTGGGACCCCTCCACTTT. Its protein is CASSPVGPLHF.